Below are 26 T cell receptor beta chains sequenced from a single sample in a study of preoperative IRX-2 immunotherapy in early breast cancer (dated by TCRdb to about 2019). Per the publication, the treatment or condition label means: preoperative locoregional IRX-2 cytokine immunotherapy. The library was obtained by the immunoSEQ multiplex PCR assay. This immuneACCESS table, as held by TCRdb, lists in-frame sequences with V and J called but not all clones. Of the missing ones, under half trace to an unresolved V gene in checked studies; the others have no known cause. This sample is represented by 30,000 to 45,000 clones; roughly 82% of them were singletons. Clones ranked in the top ten supply over 1.3% of the sample. This sample comprised lymph node tissue, obtained after IRX-2 immunotherapy. The receptors were sampled from a human donor with breast cancer.

The sample holds one count of this clone. V and J are TRBV14 and TRBJ2-7; 8 nucleotides match TRBD1. Trimming cost V 1 base and J 1 base; bases outside gene matches: 9. Germline V gives CDR1 SGHDN, CDR2 FVKESK. The CDR3 is made up of 17 amino acids. CDR3 coding DNA: TGTGCCAGCAGCCAAGGCCGGGACAGGTCCTTTTCCTACGAGCAGTACTTC. Its protein product is CASSQGRDRSFSYEQYF.

The chain combines TRBV12-5 with TRBJ2-2; unclear D gene. The CDR3 runs to 13 residues. The germline gives CDR1 LGHNT, CDR2 FRNRAP. In nucleotides, the CDR3 is TGTGCCACCAGTAGACCGAACACCGGGGAGCTGTTTTTT. It translates to CATSRPNTGELFF. Combining the CDR3 with reference TRBV12-5 and TRBJ2-2 gives the whole variable domain DARVTQTPRHKVTEMGQEVTMRCQPILGHNTVFWYRQTMMQGLELLAYFRNRAPLDDSGMPKDRFSAEMPDATLATLKIQPSEPRDSAVYFCATSRPNTGELFFGEGSRLTVL.

The chain employs TRBV6-8 and TRBJ1-6; TRBD1 agrees at 8 bases. CDR1 and CDR2 from the germline V gene are MNHGY and SAAAGT. The CDR3 covers 15 residues. The J segment lost 7 bases and the V segment lost 4 bases, leaving 6 bases of the junction unmatched. The CDR3 DNA is TGTGCCAGCAGTTCTCGACAGGGGCCCAATTCACCCCTCCACTTT. It is translated as CASSSRQGPNSPLHF.

The chain joins TRBV11-3 to TRBJ2-2; D gene ambiguous. The germline V gene encodes CDR1 SGHNT and CDR2 YENEEA. This CDR3 spans 15 amino acids. Trimming took off 0 bases at V and 4 bases at J, with 9 bases between the two ends. The CDR3 reads CASSLEPVVTGELFF. The CDR3 coding sequence is TGTGCCAGCAGCTTAGAACCCGTCGTCACCGGGGAGCTGTTTTTT. Combining the CDR3 with reference TRBV11-3 and TRBJ2-2 gives the whole variable domain EAGVVQSPRYKIIEKKQPVAFWCNPISGHNTLYWYLQNLGQGPELLIRYENEEAVDDSQLPKDRFSAERLKGVDSTLKIQPAELGDSAVYLCASSLEPVVTGELFFGEGSRLTVL.

This chain links TRBV6-8 with TRBJ1-5, with 12 bases aligning to TRBD1. CDR1 is MNHGY, CDR2 SAAAGT, per germline. V was pared by 7 bases and J by 0 bases, with 4 bases of the junction left unmatched. CDR3 length: 16 amino acids. DNA for the CDR3: TGTGCCAGCACTGCGGGACAGGGGGCTAGCAATCAGCCCCAGCATTTT. This codes for CASTAGQGASNQPQHF.

This clone was observed once. V usage is TRBV28 and J usage is TRBJ1-4, with TRBD1 as a possible D gene (5 bases). CDR3 length equals 13 residues. Germline values: CDR1 MDHEN, CDR2 SYDVKM. Trimming stripped 10 bases from V and 3 bases from J, with 12 bases between. The CDR3 here is CATGGGANEKLFF. In nucleotides, the CDR3 is TGTGCCACGGGGGGAGGGGCTAATGAAAAACTGTTTTTT.

This chain uses TRBV18 with TRBJ2-7, with 9 nucleotides matching TRBD1. Trimming removed 3 bases from V and 1 base from J; junction bases left unmatched: 4. The germline CDR1 and CDR2 sequences are KGHSH and LQKENI. The CDR3 spans 15 residues. Here the CDR3 DNA reads TGTGCCAGCTCACCGTGGACAGGGGCATCCTACGAGCAGTACTTC. It specifies CASSPWTGASYEQYF.

The chain employs TRBV28 and TRBJ1-2; TRBD1 agrees at 8 bases. Germline V gene lookup returns CDR1 MDHEN and CDR2 SYDVKM. This CDR3 is 15 amino acids long. With 5 bases clipped from V and 7 bases from J, the junction kept 12 bases outside the gene matches. The CDR3 protein is CASSPYRTGGSGYTF. The DNA for the CDR3 is TGTGCCAGCAGTCCTTATCGAACAGGGGGTTCTGGCTACACCTTC.

This clone has only a few counts. This sequence joins TRBV11-3 and TRBJ2-6; D possibly corresponds to TRBD1 (6 bases). The CDR3 extends over 15 amino acids. The germline V gene has CDR1 SGHNT and CDR2 YENEEA. Between the trimmed V and J ends, which lost 4 bases and 1 base, there was a span of 8 bases. CDR3 loop: CASSSGVSGANVLTF. The CDR3 DNA reads as TGTGCCAGCAGCTCAGGGGTATCTGGGGCCAACGTCCTGACTTTC.

The chain recombines TRBV6-8 with TRBJ1-5; 7 bases match TRBD1. The junction had 7 bases not matched to a gene; V was cut back by 2 bases and J by 6 bases. The CDR3 length is 15 residues. Germline V gene data show CDR1 as MNHGY and CDR2 as SAAAGT. The CDR3 loop is CASSYDRVDGQPQHF. The CDR3 coding sequence is TGTGCCAGCAGTTACGACAGGGTAGATGGTCAGCCCCAGCATTTT.

The chain is built from TRBV11-3 and TRBJ2-1; 12 bases match TRBD1. V gave up 4 bases and J gave up 12 bases; unmatched junction bases: 10. The V gene's germline CDR1 is SGHNT and CDR2 YENEEA. The CDR3 consists of 15 residues. The CDR3 here is CASSSSGTGGEGQFF. Written as DNA, the CDR3 is TGTGCCAGCAGCTCTTCCGGGACAGGGGGCGAGGGGCAGTTCTTC.

CDR3 loop: CASSQNGGNTEAFF. In nucleotides, the CDR3 is TGTGCCAGCAGCCAAAATGGGGGGAACACTGAAGCTTTCTTT. The chain links TRBV11-3 to TRBJ1-1; D is possibly TRBD1 (5 bases). V gave up 5 bases and J gave up 1 base, with 11 bases separating them. The CDR3 has 14 amino acids. CDR1 and CDR2 from the germline V gene are SGHNT and YENEEA.

The chain carries TRBV1 and TRBJ1-3. TRBV1 is flagged as a pseudogene. The CDR3 is made up of 21 amino acids. CDR3 nucleotide sequence: TGCGCCAGCAGCCAAGATGGGTCCCGGGGTCACAGGCCTAACTCTGGAAACACCATATATTTT. This gives the protein CASSQDGSRGHRPNSGNTIYF.

The J gene is TRBJ1-2, the V gene TRBV14; a weak D match, TRBD1 (6 bases). V lost 3 bases to trimming and J lost 8 bases, with 16 bases between them. Germline CDR1 and CDR2: SGHDN and FVKESK. The CDR3 spans 14 residues. Written as DNA, the CDR3 is TGTGCCAGCAGCCACCTGACAGGAACGTCCGGCTACACCTTC. Translation: CASSHLTGTSGYTF.

With regard to this clone: Other DNA variants within this sample encode the same CDR3. The chain uses TRBV19 and TRBJ1-5; possibly TRBD1 for D (6 bases). CDR3 size: 13 residues. Germline V CDR1 and CDR2: LNHDA, SQIVND (reference sequence). Trimming left V 4 bases short and J 2 bases short, with 6 bases between. CDR3 DNA: TGTGCCAGTAGTAGACAGGGCAATCAGCCCCAGCATTTT. This codes for CASSRQGNQPQHF.

The gene calls are TRBV11-3 and TRBJ1-3; D gene unclear. V lost 2 bases to trimming and J lost 0 bases, with 8 bases between them. The germline CDR1 and CDR2 sequences are SGHNT and YENEEA. The CDR3 loop spans 15 amino acids. The CDR3 reads CASSLTTISGNTIYF. The CDR3 DNA follows: TGTGCCAGCAGCTTAACGACGATCTCTGGAAACACCATATATTTT.

V and J are TRBV29-1 and TRBJ1-2, with TRBD1 matching over 9 bases. J lost 6 bases, V lost 8 bases, and 13 bases had no gene match. From germline, CDR1 is SQVTM and CDR2 ANQGSEA. The CDR3 has 14 amino acids. CDR3 sequence reads: CSITGQGLGNGYTF. CDR3 in DNA: TGCAGCATCACGGGACAGGGATTGGGAAATGGCTACACCTTC.

The rearrangement uses TRBV12-5 and TRBJ1-5; D remains unclear. Per germline, CDR1 LGHNT and CDR2 FRNRAP. The length of the CDR3 is 13 residues. The CDR3 DNA is TGTGTCAGCAGCCCCACACGGCATCAGCCCCAGCATTTT. This translates into CVSSPTRHQPQHF.

The chain links TRBV7-1 to TRBJ1-2; tentative D call: TRBD1 (5 bases). TRBV7-1 is recorded as an ORF, its role being uncertain. Deletions cut 5 bases from V and 14 bases from J, with 21 bases between. The CDR3 sequence is 13 residues long. CDR3: CASSPRLGELTTF. Here the CDR3 DNA reads TGTGCCAGCAGCCCTCGGCTGGGGGAACTTACAACCTTC.

The chain joins TRBV19 to TRBJ1-6; D gene unclear. This CDR3 contains 15 residues. Per germline, CDR1 LNHDA and CDR2 SQIVND (reference sequence). V was shortened by 0 bases and J by 8 bases, with 11 bases between the two germline ends. CDR3 residues: CASSIDPGRDSPLHF. DNA of the CDR3: TGTGCCAGTAGTATAGATCCTGGGAGGGATTCACCCCTCCACTTT.

The genes are TRBV1 and TRBJ1-6; the table assigns TRBD1, which was not confirmed against the DNA. TRBV1 is deemed a pseudogene. The CDR3 spans 15 residues. In nucleotides, the CDR3 is TGCGCCAGCAGCCAAGGGACAGGGCCCGATTCACCCCTCCACTTT. Residues: CASSQGTGPDSPLHF.

The chain has TRBV7-6 and TRBJ1-1, with D unclear. The CDR3 spans 15 residues. Germline V gene data show CDR1 as SGHVS and CDR2 as FNYEAQ. V gave up 0 bases and J gave up 0 bases, with 8 bases separating them. The CDR3 reads CASSLALQVNTEAFF. CDR3 sequence (DNA): TGTGCCAGCAGCTTAGCGCTTCAGGTGAACACTGAAGCTTTCTTT.

This chain connects TRBV23-1 to TRBJ2-7, with D possibly being TRBD1 (6 bases). TRBV23-1 is recorded as an ORF, its role being uncertain. CDR3 length: 17 amino acids. Trimming took 6 bases from V and 0 from J, leaving 21 bases between them. This chain's CDR3 is CASSQAMGRDISYEQYF. The CDR3 nucleotides are TGCGCCAGCAGCCAGGCCATGGGCCGGGACATCTCCTACGAGCAGTACTTC.

This clone was detected once. The V and J genes are TRBV6-8 and TRBJ1-5; D remains ambiguous. The CDR3 contains 14 residues. V dropped 0 bases and J dropped 4 bases, with 7 bases sitting between them. Germline loops: CDR1 MNHGY, CDR2 SAAAGT. CDR3 sequence (DNA): TGTGCCAGCAGTTACTCCGGAGGGAATCAGCCCCAGCATTTT. Translation: CASSYSGGNQPQHF.

This chain joins TRBV7-1 and TRBJ1-1; D is ambiguous. TRBV7-1 is an open reading frame, and its role is uncertain. The CDR3 extends over 13 amino acids. The V end lost 4 bases, the J end lost 4 bases, and 10 bases lay between the germline ends. The CDR3 region has the DNA TGTGCCAGCAGCTTCGGTAAGGCCACTGAAGCTTTCTTT. It specifies CASSFGKATEAFF.

There are a few counts of this clone. The V and J genes are TRBV19 and TRBJ1-4; D may be TRBD1 (5 bases). CDR1 is LNHDA, CDR2 SQIVND, per germline (reference sequence). V was clipped by 3 bases and J by 0 bases, with 5 bases between them. This CDR3 has 14 residues. The CDR3 region has the DNA TGTGCCAGTAGTATGGGGGCAACTAATGAAAAACTGTTTTTT. Amino acids: CASSMGATNEKLFF.